Listed below are T cell receptor beta chains from one sample, sequenced in a study of T-cell memory formation after mild COVID-19. TCRdb used MiXCR to reprocess the 5' RACE reads, holding one entry per CDR3 protein. The repertoire holds roughly 300,000 distinct CDR3 sequences, roughly 8.2% seen once, with 22% in the top ten. Input material: PBMCs or a T cell subset sorted from them (not recorded which). These receptors all come from a man younger than 35 who had mild COVID-19 (a few samples of this study predate the infection). Cell type and time point are not known. Both conserved end residues are part of each CDR3. A D gene is named only where the DNA matches it firmly. Not every row has a clone size; where given, it reads once, few, many or a size class.

j_gene	d_gene	abundance	v_gene	CDR3nt	CDR3aa
TRBJ1-1	-	-	TRBV5-1	TGCGCCAGCAGCTTGACAAGACCCACTGAAGCTTTCTTT	CASSLTRPTEAFF
TRBJ1-1	-	-	TRBV6-2/TRBV6-3	TGTGCCAGCAGTTACTCGAGGACCGAGATGAACACTGAAGCTTTCTTT	CASSYSRTEMNTEAFF
TRBJ2-3	TRBD1	many	TRBV20-1	TGCAGTGCTAGAGGACAGGGGGCGTGGGATACGCAGTATTTT	CSARGQGAWDTQYF
TRBJ1-6	-	many	TRBV6-6	TGTGCCAGCAGTACGACAGGTATCTCACCCCTCCACTTT	CASSTTGISPLHF
TRBJ2-3	-	many	TRBV9	TGTGCCAGCAGCGTAGCGCCCGCAGATACGCAGTATTTT	CASSVAPADTQYF
TRBJ2-5	-	many	TRBV5-1	TGCGCCAGCAGCTTGCGGCTGGAGACCCAGTACTTC	CASSLRLETQYF
TRBJ2-1	-	few	TRBV7-9	TGTGCCAGCAGCTCCTACCCGATACCCAGCTCCTACAATGAGCAGTTCTTC	CASSSYPIPSSYNEQFF
TRBJ2-2	-	many	TRBV6-2/TRBV6-3	TGTGCCAGCAGTTATGGGGACTTGGGACGGTCGAACACCGGGGAGCTGTTTTTT	CASSYGDLGRSNTGELFF
TRBJ2-3	-	-	TRBV9	TGTGCCAGCAGCGGTAGAGGGGCCAGGACGGATCGGGCGCAGTATTTT	CASSGRGARTDRAQYF
TRBJ2-4	TRBD1	-	TRBV6-5	TGTGCCAGCAGTCGACAGGGAACAAACATTCAGTACTTC	CASSRQGTNIQYF
TRBJ2-3	-	many	TRBV7-2	TGTGCCAGCAGCTTCTACGAACTCGCAGATACGCAGTATTTT	CASSFYELADTQYF
TRBJ2-6	-	few	TRBV7-6	TGTGCCAGCAGCCATCTTTCCGGGGGCGCGTTCGGGGCCAACGTCCTGACTTTC	CASSHLSGGAFGANVLTF
TRBJ2-1	-	-	TRBV7-8	TGTGCCAGCGGTCCGAATGAGCAGTTCTTC	CASGPNEQFF
TRBJ1-3	-	few	TRBV7-6	TGTGCCAGCAGCTTAGCGCGGAACTCTGGAAACACCATATATTTT	CASSLARNSGNTIYF
TRBJ2-1	TRBD1	-	TRBV7-3	TGTGCCAGCAGCGTACAGGGGGGCCTTACCGATGAGCAGTTCTTC	CASSVQGGLTDEQFF
TRBJ2-5	TRBD2	few	TRBV6-2/TRBV6-3	TGTGCCAGCAGAAAGCGGGGGGGCCAAGAGACCCAGTACTTC	CASRKRGGQETQYF
TRBJ2-5	TRBD1	many	TRBV12-3/TRBV12-4	TGTGCCAGCAGTTTCGGACAGGCCAGACCCCAGTACTTC	CASSFGQARPQYF
TRBJ2-7	TRBD1	many	TRBV12-3/TRBV12-4	TGTGCCAGCCTTTGGACAGGGGCCTACGAGCAGTACTTC	CASLWTGAYEQYF
TRBJ2-5	-	few	TRBV18	TGTGCCAGCTCACCTACGAATGGGGAGACCCAGTACTTC	CASSPTNGETQYF
TRBJ2-2	-	-	TRBV28	TGTGCCAGCAGTCGTTTCGACGAACCCATTACCGGGGAGCTGTTTTTT	CASSRFDEPITGELFF
TRBJ1-5	-	-	TRBV20-1	TGCAGTGCTAGACCATCGGGGGGCGCAAGTCAGCCCCAGCATTTT	CSARPSGGASQPQHF
TRBJ2-1	-	few	TRBV9	TGTGCCAGCAGCGTCGAAGGGGTCTCCTACAATGAGCAGTTCTTC	CASSVEGVSYNEQFF
TRBJ1-2	-	few	TRBV29-1	TGCAGCGTTGCCCTTCCCTTGGATGGCTACACCTTC	CSVALPLDGYTF
TRBJ2-2	-	few	TRBV11-2	TGTGCCAGCAGCCCCAGGACACCGAACACCGGGGAGCTGTTTTTT	CASSPRTPNTGELFF
TRBJ2-3	-	few	TRBV28	TGTGCCAGCAGCCCCTTAGGAAGGGGGGGCACAGATACGCAGTATTTT	CASSPLGRGGTDTQYF
TRBJ2-7	-	-	TRBV3-1	TGTGCCAGCAGCCAAACAGGGAACCGAAGGCCCTACGAGCAGTACTTC	CASSQTGNRRPYEQYF
TRBJ1-1	-	-	TRBV7-2	TGTGCCAGCAGTCAAATCGGCCCCCACACTTTCTTT	CASSQIGPHTFF
TRBJ1-3	-	few	TRBV28	TGTGCCAGCAGAGTCCCAGAGTCTGGAAACACCATATATTTT	CASRVPESGNTIYF
TRBJ1-4	-	few	TRBV7-9	TGTGCCAGCAGCATGCTCGACAGCGCTAATGAAAAACTGTTTTTT	CASSMLDSANEKLFF
TRBJ2-5	TRBD1	-	TRBV5-1	TGCGCCAGCAGCCCGGGTGGACAGGGGAAGTTCCAAGAGACCCAGTACTTC	CASSPGGQGKFQETQYF
TRBJ1-4	TRBD1	few	TRBV10-3	TGTGCCATCAGTGAGGGGACAGGGTCTGAAAAACTGTTTTTT	CAISEGTGSEKLFF
TRBJ2-3	-	-	TRBV6-6	TGTGCCAGCAGTTTTACCGTTACAGGAGGAGATACGCAGTATTTT	CASSFTVTGGDTQYF
TRBJ2-2	-	-	TRBV5-1	TGCGCCAGCATTGTTGGCGGGGAGCTGTTTTTT	CASIVGGELFF
TRBJ2-6	-	many	TRBV4-3	TGCGCCAGCAGTGGAGGGGCAGGGGTTGCTGGGGCCAACGTCCTGACTTTC	CASSGGAGVAGANVLTF
TRBJ1-5	-	many	TRBV5-5	TGTGCCAGCCCACGAAACCCAGGCGAATCAAACAATCAGCCCCAGCATTTT	CASPRNPGESNNQPQHF
TRBJ1-1	TRBD1	many	TRBV29-1	TGCAGCGCTGGCGGGACAGGAGAGACTGAAGCTTTCTTT	CSAGGTGETEAFF
TRBJ2-3	-	many	TRBV5-1	TGCGCCAGCACCAGCGAGGGTGATACGCAGTATTTT	CASTSEGDTQYF
TRBJ2-7	-	medium-sized	TRBV7-9	TGTGCCAGCAGCTTAGGTGGGGGGCTCTACAACTACGAGCAGTACTTC	CASSLGGGLYNYEQYF
TRBJ2-3	TRBD2	few	TRBV27	TGTGCCAGCAGTCCGCTCTCTAGCGGGGGAACAGATACGCAGTATTTT	CASSPLSSGGTDTQYF
TRBJ2-7	-	-	TRBV20-1	TGCAGTGCTAGAGATAGCTGGAACTACGAGCAGTACTTC	CSARDSWNYEQYF